This TCR beta chain was obtained from a study of T cells in Graves' hyperthyroidism and ophthalmopathy. PBMCs were derived from 10 ml fresh peripheral blood. This clonotype came up many times. The V and J ends lost 0 bases and 1 base respectively, with 4 bases between them. Germline values: CDR1 SGDLS, CDR2 YYNGEE. The CDR3 spans 14 residues. Regions amplified from RNA transcripts were the TCR beta CDR3 regions. The HTBI primer set drove a first-round RT-PCR of the TCR CDR3. TCRdb reanalysed the multiplex PCR reads using MiXCR and keeps one entry per CDR3 protein. Among about 320,000 distinct CDR3 sequences listed, roughly 15% were seen once.

Sequencing was carried out using blood. This chain uses TRBV9 with TRBJ2-2, with unresolved D. The sequence derives from a man aged 25 to 40 with Graves' hyperthyroidism. The CDR3 DNA reads TGTGCCAGCAGCGTAGCGGGGAACACCGGGGAGCTGTTTTTT. Its translation is CASSVAGNTGELFF.